These 4 T cell receptor beta chains came from one sample sequenced in a study of chemoradiotherapy in HPV16-positive cancers. Profiled with immunoSEQ multiplex PCR; TCRdb holds only in-frame clones, not every one. The sample comprises 12,000 or so clones, approximately 86% of which are singletons, and more than 5% rests with the top ten. This sample comprised blood, obtained from a patient who underwent chemoradiotherapy. Receptors originate from a human donor with HPV-associated anogenital cancer.

CDR3 nucleotides: TGTGCCATCAGTGAGTCGGGTAGCGGGGAAAACATTCAGTACTTC. Amino acids: CAISESGSGENIQYF. This chain uses TRBV10-3 with TRBJ2-4, with TRBD2 matching over 8 bases. This CDR3 spans 15 amino acids. Per the germline V gene, CDR1 is ENHRY and CDR2 is SYGVKD. V lost 0 bases to trimming and J lost 5 bases; unmatched junction nucleotides: 3.

V gene TRBV7-8 combines with J gene TRBJ2-1; 9 bases map to TRBD2. Per the germline V gene, CDR1 is SGHVS and CDR2 is FQNEAQ. The V and J ends lost 1 base and 9 bases, in that order; junction bases with no gene match: 4. The CDR3 extends over 14 amino acids. The CDR3 DNA reads as TGTGCCAGCAGCTTAGAGGGCGGGGGGGCTGAGCAGTTCTTC. Translated, it gives CASSLEGGGAEQFF.

The chain links TRBV27 to TRBJ1-2, with D possibly being TRBD1 (5 bases). The CDR3 sequence is 13 residues long. V was shortened by 6 bases and J by 6 bases, with 14 bases between the two germline ends. In germline, CDR1 is MNHEY, CDR2 SMNVEV (reference sequence). This CDR3 is CASSPLREHGYTF. CDR3 in DNA: TGTGCCAGCAGCCCCCTCAGGGAGCATGGCTACACCTTC.

The V gene is TRBV7-2, the J gene TRBJ2-1; 8 nucleotides align to TRBD1. Per germline, CDR1 SGHTA and CDR2 FQGNSA. This CDR3 region has 15 residues. The V gene end was trimmed by 5 bases and the J gene end by 8 bases; junction bases not matched to a gene: 11. CDR3 amino acids: CASSARDRIVDEQFF. CDR3 nucleotides: TGTGCCAGCAGCGCCCGGGACAGGATTGTGGATGAGCAGTTCTTC. The whole variable domain, remainder taken from reference TRBV7-2 and TRBJ2-1, is GAGVSQSPSNKVTEKGKDVELRCDPISGHTALYWYRQSLGQGLEFLIYFQGNSAPDKSGLPSDRFSAERTGGSVSTLTIQRTQQEDSAVYLCASSARDRIVDEQFFGPGTRLTVL.